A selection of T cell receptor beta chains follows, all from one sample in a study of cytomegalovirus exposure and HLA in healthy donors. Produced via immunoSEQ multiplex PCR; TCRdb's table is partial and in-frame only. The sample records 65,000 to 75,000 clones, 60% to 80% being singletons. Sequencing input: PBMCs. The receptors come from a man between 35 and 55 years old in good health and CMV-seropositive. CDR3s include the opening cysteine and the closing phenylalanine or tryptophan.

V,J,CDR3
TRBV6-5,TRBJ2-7,CASSERRSDQQYF
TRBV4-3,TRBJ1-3,CASSQELLGQGLIGNTIYF
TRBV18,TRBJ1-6,CASSPRDRDYNSPLHF
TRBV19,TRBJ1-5,CASSIDLFSQHF
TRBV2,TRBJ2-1,CASTRTSPTPYNEQFF
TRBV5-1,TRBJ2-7,CASSVTGQGLEQYF
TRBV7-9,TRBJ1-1,CASRWGDTEAFF
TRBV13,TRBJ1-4,CASSFSGLGAPNEKLFF
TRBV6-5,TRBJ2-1,CASSYSPQGSYNEQFF
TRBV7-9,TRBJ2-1,CSSSLAWSGTSNNEQFF
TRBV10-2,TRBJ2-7,CASSGTSGVYEQYF